A single sample is the source of the 25 T cell receptor beta chains below, sequenced in a study of T cells in women clearing cervical HPV infection. The data were produced by immunoSEQ multiplex PCR, yet TCRdb's version contains in-frame clones alone and is incomplete. The table for this sample gives 46,000 or so clones. Sequencing used blood buffy coat. Source of these receptors: a woman aged 18-70 years with a cervical HPV16 infection that either progressed to CIN3+ or cleared (not recorded which).

As regards this clone: The CDR3 end falls 3 residues outside the read, so it is completed with the germline J gene. This chain joins TRBV7-8 and TRBJ2-1; 7 bases map to TRBD1. This CDR3 is built from 14 residues. In germline, CDR1 is SGHVS, CDR2 FQNEAQ. V was clipped by 5 bases and J by 5 bases; unmatched bases: 6. The covered CDR3 bases are TGTGCCAGCAGCCGGAGCACAGGGGACAATGAG. It is translated as CASSRSTGDNE. The CDR3 in its entirety is CASSRSTGDNEQFF.

In the case of this clone: The missing CDR3 end, 3 residues past where the read stops, is filled in from the germline J gene. The chain carries TRBV7-9 and TRBJ2-3; TRBD1 is a possible D gene (6 bases). CDR3 length equals 14 residues. The V gene's germline CDR1 is SEHNR and CDR2 FQNEAQ (reference sequence). The CDR3 spells CASSLQGFGETQYF. The CDR3 DNA, read in part, is TGTGCCAGCAGTTTGCAGGGGTTTGGAGAGACG.

Remarks on this clone: The DNA ends 3 residues before the CDR3 does, and the rest of the CDR3 is filled in from the germline J gene. This chain uses TRBV14 with TRBJ1-5; D unresolved. CDR3 length: 17 residues. Germline loops: CDR1 SGHDN, CDR2 FVKESK. V was trimmed by 2 bases and J by 0 bases, leaving 14 bases between them. This CDR3 is CASSQYFKRYSNQPQHF. The CDR3 DNA, read in part, is TGTGCCAGCAGCCAATATTTCAAGAGGTATAGCAATCAGCCC.

CDR3 DNA, as far as it was read: TGTGCCAGCTCACCCTGGATGGGCCACGAC. It translates to CASSPWMGHD. The entire CDR3 reads CASSPWMGHDYTF. The chain recombines TRBV18 with TRBJ1-2; no clear D gene. The CDR3 extends 3 residues past the end of the read, so its final part is completed from the germline J gene. The germline gives CDR1 KGHSH, CDR2 LQKENI. The CDR3 runs 13 residues.

For this clone: The read falls 3 residues short of the CDR3 end, and the missing part is taken from the germline J gene. This chain uses TRBV18 with TRBJ2-1; 9 nucleotides agree with TRBD2. Germline loops: CDR1 KGHSH, CDR2 LQKENI. J lost 5 bases, V lost 0 bases, and 2 bases had no gene match. This CDR3 comprises 15 residues. Here the CDR3 reads CASSPPASGDNEQFF. The sequenced part of the CDR3 DNA is TGTGCCAGCTCACCACCCGCTAGCGGGGACAATGAG.

As concerns this clone: The read stops 3 residues short of the end of the CDR3; the missing end is completed from the germline J gene. Other DNA variants within this sample encode the same CDR3. The V gene is TRBV7-2, the J gene TRBJ1-3; TRBD1 agrees at 8 bases. This CDR3 is built from 14 residues. CDR1 and CDR2 from the germline V gene are SGHTA and FQGNSA. V was clipped by 5 bases and J by 7 bases; unmatched bases: 7. CDR3 in amino acids: CASSPRTGINTIYF. The CDR3 bases that were read are TGTGCCAGCAGCCCGAGGACAGGGATTAACACC.

For this clone: The missing CDR3 end, 3 residues past where the read stops, is filled in from the germline J gene. J is TRBJ2-7 and V is TRBV5-1; D ambiguous. Trimming pared 0 bases from V and 2 bases from J, leaving 6 bases between. Germline loops: CDR1 SGHRS, CDR2 YFSETQ. CDR3 length: 13 residues. Partial CDR3 DNA: TGCGCCAGCAGCTTGGAGGTAACCTACGAG. Translation: CASSLEVTYE. The full-length CDR3 reads as CASSLEVTYEQYF.

Note on this clone: The CDR3 end is not reached by the read, which stops 3 residues before it; the germline J gene fills it in. This rearrangement joins TRBV7-6 to TRBJ1-6; 10 bases align to TRBD1. This CDR3 is built from 18 residues. The J segment lost 9 bases and the V segment lost 6 bases, leaving 17 bases of the junction unmatched. Looked up from germline, CDR1 is SGHVS and CDR2 is FNYEAQ. The CDR3 reads CASRIGPTGGAEGSPLHF. Incomplete CDR3 DNA: TGTGCCAGCAGAATCGGGCCGACAGGGGGCGCGGAGGGTTCACCC.

On this clone: The DNA ends 3 residues before the CDR3 does, and the rest of the CDR3 is filled in from the germline J gene. The V gene is TRBV6-2 or TRBV6-3, the J gene TRBJ1-6; D gene unclear. The CDR3 is made up of 12 amino acids. Germline CDR1 reads MNHEY; CDR2 reads SVGEGT. Trimming cost V 8 bases and J 3 bases, with 5 bases left between them. The sequenced CDR3 bases are TGTGCCAGCGGCTTCTATAATTCACCC. Protein sequence: CASGFYNSP. The full CDR3 sequence reads CASGFYNSPLHF.

Regarding this clone: The read terminates 3 residues before the CDR3 end, so the remaining end is supplied by the germline J gene. The chain uses TRBV7-6 and TRBJ2-7; 8 bases are a match to TRBD1. Germline V lookup: CDR1 SGHVS, CDR2 FNYEAQ. Trimming took 3 bases from V and 3 from J; bases not matched to a gene: 4. CDR3 length: 14 residues. CDR3 protein: CASSLGQVNYEQYF. Incomplete CDR3 DNA: TGTGCCAGCAGCTTGGGACAGGTGAACTACGAG. Full variable domain (outside the CDR3, taken from reference TRBV7-6 and TRBJ2-7): GAGVSQSPRYKVTKRGQDVALRCDPISGHVSLYWYRQALGQGPEFLTYFNYEAQQDKSGLPNDRFSAERPEGSISTLTIQRTEQRDSAMYRCASSLGQVNYEQYFGPGTRLTVT.

About this clone: The read comes to an end 3 residues before the CDR3 does, leaving the germline J gene to fill in the end. The chain joins TRBV5-1 to TRBJ2-3, with 8 positions matching TRBD2. Per germline, CDR1 SGHRS and CDR2 YFSETQ. The ends lost 0 bases at V and 6 bases at J; junction bases unmatched: 6. This CDR3 comprises 15 residues. The CDR3 DNA, read in part, is TGCGCCAGCAGCTTGGATCGGGGGGGGCTTGATACG. Translation gives CASSLDRGGLDT. From start to end, the CDR3 is CASSLDRGGLDTQYF.

Turning to this clone: The read gets to within 3 residues of the CDR3 end, and the germline J gene fills in the rest. This chain links TRBV6-2 or TRBV6-3 with TRBJ2-2; a possible D gene is TRBD2 (5 bases). Germline-derived CDR1 and CDR2 are MNHEY and SVGEGT. V was cut by 6 bases and J by 4 bases, with 9 bases left in between. The CDR3 length is 13 residues. CDR3 bases read: TGTGCCAGCAGGCGCGGGTTCACCGGGGAG. This gives the protein CASRRGFTGE. The full CDR3 is CASRRGFTGELFF.

In regard to this clone: A junction boundary mismatches the germline segment, possibly from a read error. From the germline J gene comes the end of the CDR3, since the read stops 3 residues before it. The rearrangement uses TRBV7-7 and TRBJ2-3, with 12 bases aligning to TRBD2. This CDR3 comprises 15 residues. CDR1 and CDR2 (germline): SSHAT, FNYEAQ (reference sequence). The CDR3 DNA, read in part, is TGTGCTAGCAGCTGGGGACTAGCGGGTGCGGAGACG. It codes for CASSWGLAGAET. The complete CDR3 reads CASSWGLAGAETQYF.

Worth noting for this clone: The read is 3 residues too short to cover the CDR3 end, so that end is filled in from the germline J gene. This rearrangement joins TRBV10-1 to TRBJ1-2; D unclear. This CDR3 is 11 amino acids long. Germline CDR1 and CDR2: WNHNN and SYGVQD (reference sequence). The CDR3 bases that were read are TGCGCCAGCACGACACCCTACGGC. Protein product: CASTTPYG. The whole CDR3 protein reads CASTTPYGYTF.

Remarks on this clone: The CDR3 goes on 3 residues after the read ends, and that part is filled in from the germline J gene. V and J are TRBV20-1 and TRBJ2-7; 8 bases map to TRBD2. The CDR3 covers 14 residues. The V and J ends lost 3 bases and 2 bases, in that order; junction bases with no gene match: 6. Per the germline V gene, CDR1 is DFQATT and CDR2 is SNEGSKA (reference sequence). The CDR3 sequence is CSARGVAGTYEQYF. The sequenced part of the CDR3 DNA is TGCAGTGCTAGGGGGGTAGCGGGAACCTACGAG.

Comment on this clone: The CDR3 end is not reached by the read, which stops 3 residues before it; the germline J gene fills it in. The chain employs TRBV2 and TRBJ2-3; D is perhaps TRBD2 (5 bases). Germline V gives CDR1 SNHLY, CDR2 FYNNEI. CDR3 length: 12 residues. Trimming took off 10 bases at V and 5 bases at J, with 13 bases between the two ends. The CDR3 spells CATSRGEDTQYF. The sequenced CDR3 bases are TGTGCCACCTCACGGGGTGAAGATACG.

Points on this clone: From the germline J gene comes the end of the CDR3, since the read stops 3 residues before it. V and J are TRBV6-2 or TRBV6-3 and TRBJ2-7, with unresolved D. Trimming removed 0 bases from V and 2 bases from J, with 8 bases in between. CDR3 length: 14 residues. From germline, CDR1 is MNHEY and CDR2 SVGEGT. Incomplete CDR3 DNA: TGTGCCAGCAGTTACTCAGGCCCAACCTACGAG. It is translated as CASSYSGPTYE. The CDR3 reads in full as CASSYSGPTYEQYF.

CDR3 sequence: CASSFNSGGVGEQFF. Partial CDR3 DNA: TGCGCCAGCAGCTTTAACAGCGGGGGAGTAGGTGAG. This chain uses TRBV5-1 with TRBJ2-1; TRBD2 aligns across 8 bases. The missing CDR3 end, 3 residues past where the read stops, is filled in from the germline J gene. The germline CDR1 and CDR2 sequences are SGHRS and YFSETQ. This CDR3 is built from 15 residues. The V and J ends lost 2 bases and 9 bases, in that order; junction bases with no gene match: 10. Combining the CDR3 with reference TRBV5-1 and TRBJ2-1 gives the whole variable domain KAGVTQTPRYLIKTRGQQVTLSCSPISGHRSVSWYQQTPGQGLQFLFEYFSETQRNKGNFPGRFSGRQFSNSRSEMNVSTLELGDSALYLCASSFNSGGVGEQFFGPGTRLTVL.

As to this clone: One end of the junction fails to match germline, which may point to a read error. The read finishes 3 residues shy of the CDR3 end, and the germline J gene is used to complete it. The V and J genes are TRBV7-7 and TRBJ2-2, with 9 positions matching TRBD1. Germline CDR1 is SSHAT and CDR2 is FNYEAQ (reference sequence). This CDR3 is 17 amino acids long. The DNA read from the CDR3 is TGTGCTAGCAGCCCGGATACAGGGGGCTCGAACACCGGGGAG. Translating gives CASSPDTGGSNTGE. The CDR3 in full is CASSPDTGGSNTGELFF.

Points on this clone: The CDR3 goes on 3 residues after the read ends, and that part is filled in from the germline J gene. The chain joins TRBV30 to TRBJ1-6, with D possibly matching TRBD1 (6 bases). V dropped 5 bases and J dropped 8 bases, with 13 bases sitting between them. The CDR3 sequence is 13 residues long. Germline V gives CDR1 GTSNPN, CDR2 SVGIG (reference sequence). The sequenced CDR3 bases are TGTGCCTGGTTAGGGGACACGGATTCACCC. Protein product: CAWLGDTDSP. The complete CDR3 sequence is CAWLGDTDSPLHF. Drawing the rest from reference TRBV30 and TRBJ1-6, the complete variable domain is SQTIHQWPATLVQPVGSPLSLECTVEGTSNPNLYWYRQAAGRGLQLLFYSVGIGQISSEVPQNLSASRPQDRQFILSSKKLLLSDSGFYLCAWLGDTDSPLHFGNGTRLTVT.

Regarding this clone: Sequencing ends 3 residues short of the CDR3 end; the germline J gene provides the rest. The chain recombines TRBV5-6 with TRBJ2-2, with D maybe TRBD1 (6 bases). Looked up from germline, CDR1 is SGHDT and CDR2 is YYEEEE. The V and J ends lost 4 bases and 7 bases respectively, with 8 bases between them. The CDR3 length is 12 residues. The CDR3 region is CASSPGVGELFF. CDR3 bases read: TGTGCCAGCAGCCCAGGGGTCGGGGAG. The full variable domain, with the rest looked up from reference TRBV5-6 and TRBJ2-2, is DAGVTQSPTHLIKTRGQQVTLRCSPKSGHDTVSWYQQALGQGPQFIFQYYEEEERQRGNFPDRFSGHQFPNYSSELNVNALLLGDSALYLCASSPGVGELFFGEGSRLTVL.

Regarding this clone: Read data end 3 residues before the CDR3 end; the end is taken from the germline J gene. The chain is built from TRBV10-3 and TRBJ2-3; 8 bases match TRBD2. The CDR3 has 15 amino acids. Germline-derived CDR1 and CDR2 are ENHRY and SYGVKD. V lost 2 bases to trimming and J lost 3 bases; unmatched junction nucleotides: 4. This CDR3 reads CAISETSGMTDTQYF. The part of the CDR3 DNA that was read is TGTGCCATCAGTGAGACTAGCGGAATGACAGATACG.

Points on this clone: Coverage ceases 3 residues before the CDR3 finishes, and the germline J gene fills in the end. V usage is TRBV11-3 and J usage is TRBJ2-1, with D perhaps TRBD2 (6 bases). Per the germline V gene, CDR1 is SGHNT and CDR2 is YENEEA. The V gene lost 6 bases and the J gene lost 5 bases, with 11 bases spanning the gap. The CDR3 has 13 amino acids. Incomplete CDR3 DNA: TGTGCCAGCAGACTAGCCGGCCACAATGAG. Residues: CASRLAGHNE. The full CDR3 is CASRLAGHNEQFF. Full variable domain (rest looked up from reference TRBV11-3 and TRBJ2-1): EAGVVQSPRYKIIEKKQPVAFWCNPISGHNTLYWYLQNLGQGPELLIRYENEEAVDDSQLPKDRFSAERLKGVDSTLKIQPAELGDSAVYLCASRLAGHNEQFFGPGTRLTVL.

Remarks on this clone: Germline and junction disagree at one end, which may indicate a read error. The CDR3 goes on 3 residues after the read ends, and that part is filled in from the germline J gene. Other DNA variants within this sample encode the same CDR3. The V gene is TRBV19, the J gene TRBJ2-3, with TRBD2 identical over 8 bases. Germline V gives CDR1 LNHDA, CDR2 SQIVND (reference sequence). The CDR3 has 16 amino acids. The sequenced part of the CDR3 DNA is TGTGCCAGTAGCCCTCTGGGGGCGGGGGGCACGGATACG. Its translation is CASSPLGAGGTDT. From start to end, the CDR3 is CASSPLGAGGTDTQYF.

With regard to this clone: Read data end 3 residues before the CDR3 end; the end is taken from the germline J gene. V gene TRBV19 combines with J gene TRBJ1-3; D is ambiguous. CDR3 length: 14 residues. From germline, CDR1 is LNHDA and CDR2 SQIVND (reference sequence). The V end was cut by 3 bases, the J end by 2 bases, with 8 bases between. CDR3 bases read: TGTGCCAGTAGTATTCGGGGTGCTGGAAACACC. Protein product: CASSIRGAGNT. Given in full, the CDR3 is CASSIRGAGNTIYF.